This T cell receptor (beta chain) was recovered during a study of T cell repertoires in cytomegalovirus infection. Overall study context: Well-studied HLA-B-restricted CMV epitopes were used in the study alongside recently identified HLA-C-restricted ones. A matching HLA type, together with CMV infection, was signaled by public TCR beta signatures. Study conclusions and caveats: Cumulative public TCR beta family frequency identified CMV carriers with the relevant HLA. Clonotypes of TCR beta that were HLA-C-restricted and CMV-specific dominated the ex vivo response.

TCRdb reanalysed the reads using MiXCR and keeps one entry per CDR3 protein. The data show about half a million distinct CDR3 sequences, around 30% seen once. Germline loops: CDR1 DFQATT, CDR2 SNEGSKA (reference sequence). Trimming cost V 6 bases and J 4 bases, with 11 bases left between them. The CDR3 is 12 amino acids. In this sample, this clonotype turned up a few times. Its antigen is as yet unknown. The V and J genes are TRBV20-1 and TRBJ2-3, with no clear D. This clonotype was sampled from a human donor in good health (CMV status not recorded). Some clones in this sample may be carry-over from other donors' samples. The sequencing used cultured PBMCs, collected from culture after CMV antigen stimulation. In DNA, the CDR3 is TGCAGTGCCGGAGCGCCTTCAGATACGCAGTATTTT. Translation: CSAGAPSDTQYF.